The 10 T cell receptor beta chains given below trace back to one sample, sequenced in a study of metastatic and nonmetastatic thyroid tumors. Each patient went into thyroid surgery without having received any treatment. TCRdb recomputed clones from the PCR reads via MiXCR. The sample includes 50,000 to 70,000 clones, under 5% seen only once; the top ten take around 24%. The specimen sequenced was blood. These TCRs come from a female donor with papillary thyroid cancer or a benign thyroid nodule (not recorded which). Some clones in this sample may be carry-over from other donors' samples.

This clone appeared many times. The chain is built from TRBV5-5 and TRBJ2-7, with 9 bases aligning to TRBD1. This CDR3 comprises 14 residues. Germline V CDR1 and CDR2: SGHKS, YYEKEE (reference sequence). J lost 3 bases, V lost 3 bases, and 4 bases had no gene match. The CDR3 spells CASSYWDRDYEQYF. CDR3 DNA: TGTGCCAGCAGCTATTGGGACAGGGACTACGAGCAGTACTTC. Supplemented by reference TRBV5-5 and TRBJ2-7, the full variable domain reads DAGVTQSPTHLIKTRGQQVTLRCSPISGHKSVSWYQQVLGQGPQFIFQYYEKEERGRGNFPDRFSARQFPNYSSELNVNALLLGDSALYLCASSYWDRDYEQYFGPGTRLTVT.

The rearrangement uses TRBV12-3 or TRBV12-4 and TRBJ2-2; unclear D gene. The CDR3 has 13 amino acids. The germline V and J ends were trimmed by 10 bases and 1 base, with 10 bases remaining between them. In DNA form, the CDR3 reads TGTGCCATCTCTTCCCAGAACACCGGGGAGCTGTTTTTT. Its protein product is CAISSQNTGELFF.

This clone has a handful of counts. The sample has other DNA sequences that encode this CDR3 too. This CDR3 is CASSWTSGPLRNEQFF. CDR3 sequence (DNA): TGCGCCAGCAGCTGGACTAGCGGTCCTCTCCGTAATGAGCAGTTCTTC. The chain carries TRBV5-1 and TRBJ2-1, with 10 bases fitting TRBD2. Trimming cost V 3 bases and J 7 bases; bases outside gene matches: 10. Looked up from germline, CDR1 is SGHRS and CDR2 is YFSETQ. The CDR3 is 16 amino acids.

In the case of this clone: A much larger clone sits a single nucleotide away, making a read error possible. CDR3 bases: TGTGCCAGCAGCTTAGAAGAGACCCTGTACTTC. Translation: CASSLEETLYF. The rearrangement links TRBV7-9 to TRBJ2-5; D remains ambiguous. The V gene's germline CDR1 is SEHNR and CDR2 FQNEAQ (reference sequence). The length of the CDR3 is 11 residues.

This clone was observed many times. The chain has TRBV5-4 and TRBJ2-2; 7 bases fit TRBD1. V lost 5 bases to trimming and J lost 5 bases; unmatched junction nucleotides: 3. This CDR3 contains 13 residues. Germline CDR1 SGHNT, CDR2 YYREEE (reference sequence). CDR3 sequence: CASRRTGTGELFF. CDR3 coding DNA: TGTGCCAGCAGAAGGACAGGAACCGGGGAGCTGTTTTTT. The whole variable domain, filled in from reference TRBV5-4 and TRBJ2-2, reads ETGVTQSPTHLIKTRGQQVTLRCSSQSGHNTVSWYQQALGQGPQFIFQYYREEENGRGNFPPRFSGLQFPNYSSELNVNALELDDSALYLCASRRTGTGELFFGEGSRLTVL.

This clone was observed many times. The chain is built from TRBV12-3 or TRBV12-4 and TRBJ1-4; D not certain. The CDR3 is 14 residues long. Trimming shortened V by 3 bases and J by 4 bases, and 9 bases separated the two germline ends. CDR3 region: CASSFHGGNEKLFF. For the CDR3, the DNA is TGTGCCAGCAGTTTTCATGGAGGTAATGAAAAACTGTTTTTT.

This clone was seen a handful of times. The J gene is TRBJ2-7, the V gene TRBV28; D is undetermined. V lost 6 bases and J lost 7, with 10 bases in between. The length of the CDR3 is 11 residues. Germline values: CDR1 MDHEN, CDR2 SYDVKM. The CDR3 DNA reads as TGTGCCAGCAGAAATCTTAAAGAGCAGTACTTC. It translates to CASRNLKEQYF.

This clone was detected ten times or more. A read error is possible here, since a much larger clone lies one base away. J is TRBJ1-2 and V is TRBV20-1, with TRBD1 matching 9 bases. CDR3 length: 12 residues. Germline lookup yields CDR1 DFQATT and CDR2 SNEGSKA (reference sequence). CDR3 in DNA: TGCATCCTGACAGGGGGTGTCTATGGCTACACCTTC. This encodes CILTGGVYGYTF.

The chain uses TRBV7-3 and TRBJ2-1, with D unclear. In germline, CDR1 is SGHTA, CDR2 FQGTGA. The V end lost 1 base, the J end lost 0 bases, and 7 bases lay between the germline ends. This CDR3 is 15 amino acids long. The CDR3 loop is CASSLSGDSYNEQFF. Written as DNA, the CDR3 is TGTGCCAGCAGCTTAAGTGGAGACTCCTACAATGAGCAGTTCTTC. Drawing the rest from reference TRBV7-3 and TRBJ2-1, the complete variable domain is GAGVSQTPSNKVTEKGKYVELRCDPISGHTALYWYRQSLGQGPEFLIYFQGTGAADDSGLPNDRFFAVRPEGSVSTLKIQRTERGDSAVYLCASSLSGDSYNEQFFGPGTRLTVL.

The V gene is TRBV12-5, the J gene TRBJ2-1, with 7 bases that match TRBD1. CDR3 length: 15 residues. CDR1 and CDR2 from the germline V gene are LGHNT and FRNRAP. The CDR3 is CAASTGVGAYNEQFF. The CDR3 nucleotides read TGTGCGGCTAGCACAGGGGTAGGGGCGTACAATGAGCAGTTCTTC.